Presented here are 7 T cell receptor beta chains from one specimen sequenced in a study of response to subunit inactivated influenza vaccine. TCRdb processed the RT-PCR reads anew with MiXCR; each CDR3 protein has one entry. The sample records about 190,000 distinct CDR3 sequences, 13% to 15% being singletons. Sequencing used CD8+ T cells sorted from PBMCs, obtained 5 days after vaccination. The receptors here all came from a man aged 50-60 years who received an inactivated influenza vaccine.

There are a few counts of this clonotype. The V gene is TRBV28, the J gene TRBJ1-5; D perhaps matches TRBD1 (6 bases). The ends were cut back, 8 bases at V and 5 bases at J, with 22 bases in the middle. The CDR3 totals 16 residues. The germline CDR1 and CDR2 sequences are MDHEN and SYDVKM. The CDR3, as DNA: TGTGCCAGCGGTGCCACCCTCCGGGACAAGTATCAGCCCCAGCATTTT. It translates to CASGATLRDKYQPQHF.

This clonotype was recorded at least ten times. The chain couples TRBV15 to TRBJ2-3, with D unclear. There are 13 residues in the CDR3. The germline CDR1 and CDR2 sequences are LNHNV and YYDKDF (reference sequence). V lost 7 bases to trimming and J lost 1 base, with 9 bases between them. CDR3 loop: CATTSDRTDTQYF. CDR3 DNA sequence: TGTGCCACCACATCAGATCGCACAGATACGCAGTATTTT.

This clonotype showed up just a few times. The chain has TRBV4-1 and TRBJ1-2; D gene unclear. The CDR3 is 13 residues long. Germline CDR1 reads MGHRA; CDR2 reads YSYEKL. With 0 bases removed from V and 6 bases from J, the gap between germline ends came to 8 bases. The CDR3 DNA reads TGCGCCAGCAGCCAAGAGGCAGAAGATGGCTACACCTTC. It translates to CASSQEAEDGYTF.

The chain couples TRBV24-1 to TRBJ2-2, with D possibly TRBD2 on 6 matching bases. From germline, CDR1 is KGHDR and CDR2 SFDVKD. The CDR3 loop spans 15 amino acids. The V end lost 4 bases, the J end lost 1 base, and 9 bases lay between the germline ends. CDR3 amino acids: CATSEGGMNTGELFF. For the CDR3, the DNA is TGTGCCACCAGTGAAGGAGGGATGAACACCGGGGAGCTGTTTTTT.

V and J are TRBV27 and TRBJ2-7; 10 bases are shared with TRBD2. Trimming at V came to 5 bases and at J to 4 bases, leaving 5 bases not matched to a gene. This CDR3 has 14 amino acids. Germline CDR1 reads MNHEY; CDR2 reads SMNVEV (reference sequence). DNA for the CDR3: TGTGCCAGCAGTGAGCGGGAGGGTATGTACGAGCAGTACTTC. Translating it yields CASSEREGMYEQYF.

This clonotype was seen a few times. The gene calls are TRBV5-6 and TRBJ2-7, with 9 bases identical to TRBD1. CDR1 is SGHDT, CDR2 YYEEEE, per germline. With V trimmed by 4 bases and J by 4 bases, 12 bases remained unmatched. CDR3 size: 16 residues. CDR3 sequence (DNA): TGTGCCAGCAGCACAATAGGACAGGGGCCCCCTTACGAGCAGTACTTC. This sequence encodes CASSTIGQGPPYEQYF.

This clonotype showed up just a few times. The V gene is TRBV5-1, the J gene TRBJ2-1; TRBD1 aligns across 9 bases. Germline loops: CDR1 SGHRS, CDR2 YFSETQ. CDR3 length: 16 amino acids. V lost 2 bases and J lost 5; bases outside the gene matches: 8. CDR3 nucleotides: TGCGCCAGCAGCTTAGTCCCGGGACAGGGAAACAATGAGCAGTTCTTC. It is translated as CASSLVPGQGNNEQFF.